The rows below give T cell receptor beta chains drawn from one sample of a study of beta chain features in type 1 diabetes. The protocol was immunoSEQ multiplex PCR, while the TCRdb copy is restricted to in-frame clones and leaves out a portion. This table holds about 320,000 clones, 14% found once. Sample: central memory CD4+ T cells from blood. The receptors stem from a man younger than 40 in good health. The CDR3 runs from the conserved cysteine through the conserved F or W. The order of the fields is clone size, J gene, V gene, D gene, CDR3 protein, CDR3 DNA. The D gene is left open where the match is weak. Clone size is given for some rows only: seen once, a few or many times, or a class if the clone is expanded.

. TRBJ2-3 TRBV7-2 . CASSQGQDTQYF TGTGCCAGCAGCCAGGGGCAGGATACGCAGTATTTT
. TRBJ1-1 TRBV7-6 TRBD1 CASSLKGGGEAFF TGTGCCAGCAGCTTAAAAGGGGGCGGTGAAGCTTTCTTT
few TRBJ1-5 TRBV29-1 . CSVGGEGEAQHF TGCAGCGTCGGAGGGGAGGGGGAGGCCCAGCATTTT
. TRBJ2-5 TRBV27 . CASSLTRVQTQYF TGTGCCAGCAGTTTAACCCGGGTGCAGACCCAGTACTTC
. TRBJ1-5 TRBV15 TRBD1 CATSRDRDRGRLGQPQHF TGTGCCACCAGCAGAGATCGGGACAGGGGGCGCTTGGGTCAGCCCCAGCATTTT
. TRBJ2-3 TRBV7-2 . CASNSRGTRDTQYF TGTGCCAGCAATAGCCGGGGTACGAGAGATACGCAGTATTTT
. TRBJ1-2 TRBV30 . CAWSKGGNYGYTF TGTGCCTGGAGTAAAGGGGGAAACTATGGCTACACCTTC
. TRBJ2-1 TRBV2 TRBD1 CASSARTGGNEQFF TGTGCCAGCAGCGCCCGGACAGGGGGCAATGAGCAGTTCTTC
few TRBJ2-5 TRBV11-2 TRBD2 CASSRRGSGDQETQYF TGTGCCAGCAGCAGGAGGGGTAGCGGGGACCAAGAGACCCAGTACTTC
. TRBJ2-2 TRBV27 . CASSLRGSRAFANTGELFF TGTGCCAGCAGTTTGCGTGGGAGCAGAGCCTTCGCGAACACCGGGGAGCTGTTTTTT
few TRBJ1-1 TRBV7-8 . CASSLGWNTEAFF TGTGCCAGCAGCTTGGGTTGGAACACTGAAGCTTTCTTT
. TRBJ2-2 TRBV6-4 . CASSASPGNGELFF TGTGCCAGCAGTGCGTCCCCAGGGAACGGGGAGCTGTTTTTT
few TRBJ2-3 TRBV5-4 TRBD1 CASSLGQGSTDTQYF TGTGCCAGCAGCTTGGGACAGGGTAGCACAGATACGCAGTATTTT
. TRBJ1-2 TRBV6-1 TRBD1 CASSTGTGIYYGYTF TGTGCCAGCAGCACCGGGACAGGGATTTACTATGGCTACACCTTC
few TRBJ2-2 TRBV9 TRBD2 CASSADLAGGVGELFF TGTGCCAGCAGCGCCGATTTAGCGGGAGGGGTCGGGGAGCTGTTTTTT
few TRBJ2-1 TRBV4-3 . CASSLSGISSYNEQFF TGCGCCAGCAGCCTTTCGGGTATCAGTTCCTACAATGAGCAGTTCTTC
many TRBJ2-1 TRBV11-2 . CASSLGSLGTGEQFF TGTGCCAGCAGCTTAGGATCCCTAGGGACGGGTGAGCAGTTCTTC
few TRBJ2-5 TRBV5-5 . CASSQDKWETQYF TGCGCCAGCAGCCAAGACAAATGGGAGACCCAGTACTTC
few TRBJ2-5 TRBV7-2 TRBD2 CASSLDGTSGETQYF TGTGCCAGCAGCTTAGATGGGACTAGCGGCGAGACCCAGTACTTC
. TRBJ2-3 TRBV5-5 TRBD2 CASSKPAGGRADTQYF TGTGCCAGCAGTAAGCCTGCGGGAGGTCGGGCAGATACGCAGTATTTT
few TRBJ2-3 TRBV6-5 TRBD1 CASKAGTGAANTQYF TGTGCCAGCAAGGCCGGGACAGGGGCCGCGAATACGCAGTATTTT
. TRBJ1-2 TRBV7-7 . CASSQEENNYGYTF TGCGCCAGCAGCCAAGAGGAGAATAACTATGGCTACACCTTC